This entry lists 18 T cell receptor beta chains sequenced from one sample in a study of early T cells in non-severe SARS-CoV-2 infection. TCRdb reanalysed the 5' RACE reads using MiXCR and keeps one entry per CDR3 protein. The sample carries tens of thousands of distinct CDR3 sequences, under 15% recorded once. The sequenced sample was whole blood. The source is an adult who was a healthcare worker with PCR-confirmed SARS-CoV-2 infection or an uninfected control (not recorded which).

This clonotype was detected a few times. The chain links TRBV7-2 to TRBJ2-7; either TRBD1 or TRBD2 may supply D (5 bases each). The CDR3 is made up of 13 amino acids. Germline V CDR1 and CDR2: SGHTA, FQGNSA. The V end was cut by 5 bases, the J end by 3 bases, with 11 bases between. CDR3 nucleotide sequence: TGTGCCAGCAGCCCCGGGACCTTCTACGAGCAGTACTTC. Translation gives CASSPGTFYEQYF. The full variable domain, its missing parts supplied by reference TRBV7-2 and TRBJ2-7, is GAGVSQSPSNKVTEKGKDVELRCDPISGHTALYWYRQSLGQGLEFLIYFQGNSAPDKSGLPSDRFSAERTGGSVSTLTIQRTQQEDSAVYLCASSPGTFYEQYFGPGTRLTVT.

At least ten counts were recorded for this clonotype. The chain joins TRBV12-3 or TRBV12-4 to TRBJ2-7; possibly TRBD2 for D (6 bases). The CDR3 is 14 residues long. The V end lost 1 base, the J end lost 7 bases, and 14 bases lay between the germline ends. In DNA form, the CDR3 reads TGTGCCAGCAGTTTAGGGGGGGACTTTAAGGAGCAGTACTTC. Encoded protein: CASSLGGDFKEQYF.

The chain joins TRBV30 to TRBJ2-1; tentatively, D is TRBD2 (6 bases). The CDR3 loop spans 14 amino acids. Germline loops: CDR1 GTSNPN, CDR2 SVGIG (reference sequence). Deletions cut 2 bases from V and 2 bases from J, with 10 bases between. CDR3 sequence reads: CAWSRGGPYNEQFF. The CDR3, as DNA: TGTGCCTGGAGTCGAGGAGGGCCCTACAATGAGCAGTTCTTC.

This clonotype was seen ten or more times. The chain is built from TRBV20-1 and TRBJ2-7, with a possible D match to TRBD2 (5 bases). The germline CDR1 and CDR2 sequences are DFQATT and SNEGSKA (reference sequence). The CDR3 runs to 12 residues. V lost 5 bases, J lost 3 bases, and 11 bases lay in between. The CDR3 protein is CSAERENYEQYF. CDR3 nucleotide sequence: TGCAGTGCTGAAAGGGAGAACTACGAGCAGTACTTC.

The chain carries TRBV2 and TRBJ2-7; TRBD2 aligns across 8 bases. V trimming: 7 bases; J trimming: 5 bases; junction bases outside the gene matches: 13. The CDR3 is 15 amino acids. Germline V gene sequence: CDR1 SNHLY, CDR2 FYNNEI. In DNA form, the CDR3 reads TGTGCCAGCAACCGGGCTCGGGGGGGCGAGAACGAGCAGTACTTC. This codes for CASNRARGGENEQYF. Full variable domain (rest looked up from reference TRBV2 and TRBJ2-7): EPEVTQTPSHQVTQMGQEVILRCVPISNHLYFYWYRQILGQKVEFLVSFYNNEISEKSEIFDDQFSVERPDGSNFTLKIRSTKLEDSAMYFCASNRARGGENEQYFGPGTRLTVT.

V is TRBV7-9 and J is TRBJ2-5, with D unresolved. Germline CDR1 is SEHNR and CDR2 is FQNEAQ (reference sequence). The CDR3 covers 14 residues. Trimming took off 5 bases at V and 3 bases at J, with 13 bases between the two ends. The CDR3 sequence is CASSALGPEETQYF. The CDR3 DNA sequence: TGTGCCAGCAGCGCCCTGGGCCCAGAAGAGACCCAGTACTTC.

This clonotype has a count of ten or more. This chain joins TRBV9 and TRBJ2-3, with no clear D. Trimming removed 0 bases from V and 1 base from J, with 3 bases in between. There are 13 residues in the CDR3. Germline V CDR1 and CDR2: SGDLS, YYNGEE. The CDR3 sequence is CASSVDRTDTQYF. The DNA for the CDR3 is TGTGCCAGCAGCGTAGACCGCACAGATACGCAGTATTTT.

Many counts were recorded for this clonotype. The CDR3 region has the DNA TGCGCCAGCAGCTTGACAGGGGTCTACAATGAGCAGTTCTTC. It codes for CASSLTGVYNEQFF. The chain uses TRBV5-1 and TRBJ2-1; 7 bases align to TRBD1. The trim removed 1 base at V and 3 bases at J, leaving 1 base unmatched. The CDR3 totals 14 residues. CDR1 SGHRS and CDR2 YFSETQ come from the germline V gene.

This clonotype was counted ten times or more. This chain links TRBV12-3 or TRBV12-4 with TRBJ1-1; D is ambiguous. V lost 0 bases, J lost 4 bases, and 12 bases lay in between. The CDR3 totals 15 residues. The CDR3 sequence is CASSLAGALGTEAFF. CDR3 nucleotides: TGTGCCAGCAGTTTAGCAGGCGCCCTGGGCACTGAAGCTTTCTTT.

This clonotype showed up just a few times. V is TRBV18 and J is TRBJ1-2; D remains ambiguous. The CDR3 totals 13 residues. The germline gives CDR1 KGHSH, CDR2 LQKENI. Trimming cost V 2 bases and J 8 bases, with 12 bases left between them. The CDR3 coding sequence is TGTGCCAGCTCACCATCGGGAGGGAAGGGCTACACCTTC. Translating it yields CASSPSGGKGYTF. The variable domain in full, completed from reference TRBV18 and TRBJ1-2, reads NAGVMQNPRHLVRRRGQEARLRCSPMKGHSHVYWYRQLPEEGLKFMVYLQKENIIDESGMPKERFSAEFPKEGPSILRIQQVVRGDSAAYFCASSPSGGKGYTFGSGTRLTVV.

The chain is built from TRBV6-2 or TRBV6-3 and TRBJ1-1; 9 nucleotides align to TRBD1. CDR3 length equals 14 residues. V dropped 4 bases and J dropped 5; count of bases not matched to a gene: 5. Per the germline V gene, CDR1 is MNHEY and CDR2 is SVGEGT. This CDR3 reads CASSWGQGGTEAFF. The CDR3 DNA is TGTGCCAGCAGTTGGGGACAGGGAGGTACTGAAGCTTTCTTT.

The chain couples TRBV12-3 or TRBV12-4 to TRBJ1-5; D is uncertain. CDR3 length equals 13 residues. V gave up 2 bases and J gave up 4 bases, with 6 bases separating them. The CDR3, as DNA: TGTGCCAGCAGTTTAACGGTGAATCAGCCCCAGCATTTT. This codes for CASSLTVNQPQHF.

This chain uses TRBV7-9 with TRBJ1-2; D is unclear. Germline assignment: CDR1 SEHNR and CDR2 FQNEAQ (reference sequence). CDR3 size: 14 residues. Trimming cost V 1 base and J 4 bases, with 10 bases left between them. The CDR3 coding sequence is TGTGCCAGCAGCTTAGGAGGAGGCGGCTATGGCTACACCTTC. Translated: CASSLGGGGYGYTF.

This chain connects TRBV5-7 to TRBJ2-7; D is unclear. TRBV5-7 is identified as an open reading frame with a role that is uncertain. The CDR3 length is 15 residues. V shed 1 base and J shed 3 bases, with 14 bases lying between them. The CDR3 sequence: CASSLSSSGYYEQYF. CDR3 sequence (DNA): TGTGCCAGCAGCTTGAGTAGTTCTGGCTACTACGAGCAGTACTTC.

There are many counts of this clonotype. CDR3 sequence (DNA): TGCAGCGTTGAAGGCCGGGGGGCGGAGCAGTACTTC. Its translation: CSVEGRGAEQYF. The gene calls are TRBV29-1 and TRBJ2-7; TRBD2 might be the D (7 bases). The CDR3 spans 12 residues. Trimming took 1 base from V and 7 from J, leaving 11 bases between them. Germline CDR1 reads SQVTM; CDR2 reads ANQGSEA.

The chain uses TRBV20-1 and TRBJ2-7; 7 bases are a match to TRBD2. Unmatched junction bases numbered 7, after V lost 4 bases and J lost 1 base. Germline CDR1 reads DFQATT; CDR2 reads SNEGSKA (reference sequence). This CDR3 contains 14 residues. The CDR3 is CSATKGTISYEQYF. Here the CDR3 DNA reads TGCAGTGCTACGAAAGGGACTATTTCCTACGAGCAGTACTTC.

This clonotype occurred a few times. The rearrangement joins TRBV27 to TRBJ1-1; no clear D. This CDR3 has 14 amino acids. The V gene's germline CDR1 is MNHEY and CDR2 SMNVEV (reference sequence). Trimming took 4 bases from V and 4 from J, leaving 13 bases between them. The DNA of the CDR3 is TGTGCCAGCAGTTCGGGCCTGCTGGGCACTGAAGCTTTCTTT. It translates to CASSSGLLGTEAFF.

This clonotype was seen repeatedly, ten times or more. The V gene is TRBV2, the J gene TRBJ1-5; 8 nucleotides match TRBD1. Germline V gene sequence: CDR1 SNHLY, CDR2 FYNNEI. The CDR3 is 15 amino acids. With V trimmed by 6 bases and J by 3 bases, 7 bases remained unmatched. The CDR3, as DNA: TGTGCCAGCAGCCAGACAGGGGAAGACAATCAGCCCCAGCATTTT. Translating it yields CASSQTGEDNQPQHF.